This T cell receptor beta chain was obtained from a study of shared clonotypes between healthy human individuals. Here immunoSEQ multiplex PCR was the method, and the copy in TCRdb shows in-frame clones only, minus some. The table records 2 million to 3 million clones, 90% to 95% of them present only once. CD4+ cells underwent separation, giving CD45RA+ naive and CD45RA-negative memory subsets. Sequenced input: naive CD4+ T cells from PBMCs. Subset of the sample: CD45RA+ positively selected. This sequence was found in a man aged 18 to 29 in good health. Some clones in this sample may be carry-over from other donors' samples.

The CDR3 DNA follows: TGCGCCAGCAGCCTAACTCCGGGACACCCTGCCACTGAAGCTTTCTTT. Its translation: CASSLTPGHPATEAFF. The chain recombines TRBV5-1 with TRBJ1-1; a possible D gene is TRBD1 (6 bases). V was pared by 4 bases and J by 4 bases, with 20 bases between. Germline loops: CDR1 SGHRS, CDR2 YFSETQ. This CDR3 region has 16 residues.